One and the same sample provided the 6 T cell receptor beta chains below, sequenced in a study of T cell changes during pregnancy in multiple sclerosis. TCRdb's table, derived via immunoSEQ multiplex PCR, lists solely in-frame clones and lacks some. The profile shows 60,000 to 70,000 clones, 75% to 95% of them singletons. Here the sequenced sample was peripheral blood, taken in the third trimester of pregnancy. These receptors all come from a female donor in good health, enrolled as a control in a pregnancy study.

This sequence joins TRBV7-8 and TRBJ2-7; D gene unclear. The V end lost 1 base, the J end lost 7 bases, and 11 bases lay between the germline ends. The CDR3 spans 13 residues. CDR1 is SGHVS, CDR2 FQNEAQ, per germline. CDR3 nucleotide sequence: TGTGCCAGCAGCTTAGGCGTAGTCGGGGAGCAGTACTTC. Its translation is CASSLGVVGEQYF.

The chain links TRBV7-2 to TRBJ2-1; TRBD2 matches 8 bases. After removal of 3 bases from V and 9 bases from J, the junction contained 10 bases not matched to a gene. Germline loops: CDR1 SGHTA, CDR2 FQGNSA. This CDR3 has 15 amino acids. CDR3 region: CASSFRTSGLGEQFF. The CDR3 DNA reads TGTGCCAGCAGCTTTAGAACTAGCGGCTTAGGTGAGCAGTTCTTC.

The chain is built from TRBV5-4 and TRBJ2-7; 8 bases match TRBD1. J gave up 2 bases and V 4 bases, and 8 bases lay outside the gene matches. The CDR3 contains 15 residues. Germline CDR1 is SGHNT and CDR2 is YYREEE (reference sequence). The CDR3 reads CASSTPRQGTYEQYF. The CDR3 DNA reads as TGTGCCAGCAGCACGCCCAGACAGGGGACCTACGAGCAGTACTTC.

The rearrangement links TRBV7-3 to TRBJ2-7, with TRBD2 as a possible D gene (6 bases). Trimming removed 5 bases from V and 5 bases from J, with 13 bases in between. Germline V CDR1 and CDR2: SGHTA, FQGTGA. This CDR3 spans 13 amino acids. Written as DNA, the CDR3 is TGTGCCAGCAGCGAGACTAGTGGCCACGAGCAGTACTTC. Its protein product is CASSETSGHEQYF.

This chain uses TRBV5-4 with TRBJ2-4, with 9 nucleotides matching TRBD2. CDR3 size: 14 residues. V shed 0 bases and J 13 bases; nucleotides not matched to a gene: 8. Per the germline V gene, CDR1 is SGHNT and CDR2 is YYREEE (reference sequence). This chain's CDR3 is CASSLEGTSYGQYF. The CDR3 DNA follows: TGTGCCAGCAGCTTGGAGGGGACTAGCTATGGCCAGTACTTC.

This clone appeared a few times. The chain recombines TRBV28 with TRBJ1-2; D ambiguous. The CDR3 is 10 residues long. CDR1 is MDHEN, CDR2 SYDVKM, per germline. Trimming took off 7 bases at V and 5 bases at J, with 5 bases between the two ends. The CDR3 sequence: CASMRYGYTF. DNA for the CDR3: TGTGCCAGCATGAGGTATGGCTACACCTTC.